This is a list of T cell receptor beta chains from one sample in a study of identical twins. One entry per CDR3 protein, called by TCRdb with MiXCR from the 5' RACE reads. The table shows just under 550,000 distinct CDR3 sequences, with roughly 15% occurring only once. The sample also formed part of further work on yellow fever vaccine responses in identical twins.

The sequencing input was CD4+ T cells sorted from blood. These receptors were collected from a young woman in good health. Both conserved end residues are part of each CDR3. Fields, in order: CDR3 protein, CDR3 DNA, clone size, J gene, V gene, D gene. The D gene is left open where the match is weak. Part of the rows lack a size; the others show once, few, many or a class for expanded clones.

CDR3aa: CASSLAGSGFSPLHF
CDR3nt: TGCGCCAGCAGCTTGGCCGGATCAGGGTTTTCACCCCTCCACTTT
abundance: -
j_gene: TRBJ1-6
v_gene: TRBV5-1
d_gene: -

CDR3aa: CASSSDSNEQSF
CDR3nt: TGCGCCAGCAGCTCGGACAGCAATGAGCAGTCCTTC
abundance: -
j_gene: TRBJ2-1
v_gene: TRBV5-1
d_gene: -

CDR3aa: CASSLDSLVSYEQYF
CDR3nt: TGCGCCAGCAGCTTAGACAGCCTAGTCTCCTACGAGCAGTACTTC
abundance: few
j_gene: TRBJ2-7
v_gene: TRBV5-1
d_gene: -

CDR3aa: CASSQDMGQGFQPQHF
CDR3nt: TGTGCCAGCAGCCAGGATATGGGACAGGGATTTCAGCCCCAGCATTTT
abundance: -
j_gene: TRBJ1-5
v_gene: TRBV7-6
d_gene: TRBD1

CDR3aa: CASSPRGSNEKLFF
CDR3nt: TGTGCCAGCAGTCCCCGCGGGAGTAATGAAAAACTGTTTTTT
abundance: -
j_gene: TRBJ1-4
v_gene: TRBV7-9
d_gene: -

CDR3aa: CASSSWQGQTQYF
CDR3nt: TGTGCCAGCAGCTCATGGCAGGGACAGACCCAGTACTTC
abundance: many
j_gene: TRBJ2-5
v_gene: TRBV25-1
d_gene: -

CDR3aa: CATNPGTSTGELFF
CDR3nt: TGCGCCACCAATCCCGGGACTTCGACCGGGGAGCTGTTTTTT
abundance: few
j_gene: TRBJ2-2
v_gene: TRBV10-1
d_gene: -

CDR3aa: CASSPGTSGVREQFF
CDR3nt: TGTGCCAGCAGTCCCGGGACTAGCGGGGTCCGTGAGCAGTTCTTC
abundance: -
j_gene: TRBJ2-1
v_gene: TRBV6-1
d_gene: TRBD2

CDR3aa: CASARGQLGANVLTF
CDR3nt: TGTGCCAGTGCGAGGGGACAACTGGGGGCCAACGTCCTGACTTTC
abundance: few
j_gene: TRBJ2-6
v_gene: TRBV5-5
d_gene: -

CDR3aa: CSVRASGDNEQFF
CDR3nt: TGCAGCGTTCGGGCTAGCGGCGACAATGAGCAGTTCTTC
abundance: many
j_gene: TRBJ2-1
v_gene: TRBV29-1
d_gene: TRBD2

CDR3aa: CASSLGLAASLYNEQFF
CDR3nt: TGTGCCAGCAGCTTAGGACTAGCGGCCTCACTATACAATGAGCAGTTCTTC
abundance: -
j_gene: TRBJ2-1
v_gene: TRBV7-9
d_gene: TRBD2

CDR3aa: CASTPHGSGNTIYF
CDR3nt: TGTGCCAGCACCCCTCACGGATCTGGAAACACCATATATTTT
abundance: few
j_gene: TRBJ1-3
v_gene: TRBV3-1
d_gene: -

CDR3aa: CASSDEGYTEAFF
CDR3nt: TGCGCCAGCAGCGATGAGGGGTATACTGAAGCTTTCTTT
abundance: few
j_gene: TRBJ1-1
v_gene: TRBV10-2
d_gene: -

CDR3aa: CASSLGLAGTDTQYF
CDR3nt: TGTGCCAGCAGTTTAGGCCTAGCGGGCACAGATACGCAGTATTTT
abundance: many
j_gene: TRBJ2-3
v_gene: TRBV5-1
d_gene: TRBD2

CDR3aa: CASSQGGLGNQETQYF
CDR3nt: TGTGCCAGCAGCCAAGGGGGACTCGGGAACCAAGAGACCCAGTACTTC
abundance: -
j_gene: TRBJ2-5
v_gene: TRBV3-1
d_gene: -

CDR3aa: CASRGLAGNTGELFF
CDR3nt: TGTGCCAGCAGGGGACTAGCGGGGAACACCGGGGAGCTGTTTTTT
abundance: -
j_gene: TRBJ2-2
v_gene: TRBV27
d_gene: TRBD2

CDR3aa: CATSDSVRLGGTNNNEQFF
CDR3nt: TGTGCCACCAGTGATTCAGTTAGACTAGGTGGAACAAACAACAATGAGCAGTTCTTC
abundance: few
j_gene: TRBJ2-1
v_gene: TRBV24-1
d_gene: -

CDR3aa: CASSPRAGVEQYF
CDR3nt: TGTGCCAGCAGCCCCAGAGCGGGGGTCGAGCAGTACTTC
abundance: few
j_gene: TRBJ2-7
v_gene: TRBV9
d_gene: TRBD2

CDR3aa: CSADVRDTQYF
CDR3nt: TGCAGTGCTGACGTAAGAGATACGCAGTATTTT
abundance: few
j_gene: TRBJ2-3
v_gene: TRBV20-1
d_gene: -

CDR3aa: CSAEPGTYNEQFF
CDR3nt: TGCAGTGCTGAGCCAGGGACCTACAATGAGCAGTTCTTC
abundance: few
j_gene: TRBJ2-1
v_gene: TRBV20-1
d_gene: -

CDR3aa: CATSRPILVLTDTQYF
CDR3nt: TGTGCCACCAGCAGACCAATTTTGGTCCTCACAGATACGCAGTATTTT
abundance: -
j_gene: TRBJ2-3
v_gene: TRBV15
d_gene: -

CDR3aa: CASSPTGGLQETQYF
CDR3nt: TGTGCCAGCAGTCCCACGGGGGGCCTCCAAGAGACCCAGTACTTC
abundance: -
j_gene: TRBJ2-5
v_gene: TRBV12-3/TRBV12-4
d_gene: -

CDR3aa: CATKGAVDTQYF
CDR3nt: TGTGCCACCAAAGGTGCGGTAGATACGCAGTATTTT
abundance: -
j_gene: TRBJ2-3
v_gene: TRBV24-1
d_gene: -

CDR3aa: CASSDDHYEQYF
CDR3nt: TGTGCCAGCAGCGACGATCACTACGAGCAGTACTTC
abundance: -
j_gene: TRBJ2-7
v_gene: TRBV2
d_gene: -

CDR3aa: CASSQRRRGGGNEQFF
CDR3nt: TGTGCCAGCAGCCAAAGGCGGCGAGGGGGGGGCAATGAGCAGTTCTTC
abundance: many
j_gene: TRBJ2-1
v_gene: TRBV3-1
d_gene: -

CDR3aa: CASSWTDYGYTF
CDR3nt: TGTGCCAGCAGCTGGACTGATTATGGCTACACCTTC
abundance: -
j_gene: TRBJ1-2
v_gene: TRBV7-9
d_gene: -

CDR3aa: CATSEHSAGRTDTQYF
CDR3nt: TGTGCCACCAGTGAACATTCGGCCGGCCGCACAGATACGCAGTATTTT
abundance: few
j_gene: TRBJ2-3
v_gene: TRBV24-1
d_gene: -

CDR3aa: CASSQADTTDTQYF
CDR3nt: TGCGCCAGCAGCCAAGCGGATACCACAGATACGCAGTATTTT
abundance: few
j_gene: TRBJ2-3
v_gene: TRBV5-1
d_gene: -

CDR3aa: CASSTPPGYEQFF
CDR3nt: TGCGCCAGCAGCACCCCTCCAGGGTATGAGCAGTTCTTC
abundance: few
j_gene: TRBJ2-1
v_gene: TRBV5-1
d_gene: -

CDR3aa: CSASPGGRTDTQYF
CDR3nt: TGCAGTGCTAGCCCCGGGGGGAGAACAGATACGCAGTATTTT
abundance: once
j_gene: TRBJ2-3
v_gene: TRBV20-1
d_gene: TRBD2

CDR3aa: CASSSNPGALKQFF
CDR3nt: TGTGCCAGCAGCTCCAATCCGGGAGCTTTGAAACAGTTCTTC
abundance: -
j_gene: TRBJ2-1
v_gene: TRBV7-8
d_gene: -

CDR3aa: CASSFEGVNEQFF
CDR3nt: TGCGCCAGCAGCTTCGAAGGTGTCAATGAGCAGTTCTTC
abundance: many
j_gene: TRBJ2-1
v_gene: TRBV5-1
d_gene: -

CDR3aa: CASSYSRGMMNTEAFF
CDR3nt: TGTGCCAGCAGTTACTCTCGGGGAATGATGAACACTGAAGCTTTCTTT
abundance: -
j_gene: TRBJ1-1
v_gene: TRBV6-2/TRBV6-3
d_gene: -

CDR3aa: CASSLALGQGNEQFF
CDR3nt: TGCGCCAGCAGCTTGGCCTTGGGGCAGGGTAATGAGCAGTTCTTC
abundance: few
j_gene: TRBJ2-1
v_gene: TRBV5-1
d_gene: -

CDR3aa: CSARHPSGAQETQYF
CDR3nt: TGCAGTGCTAGACACCCTAGCGGGGCCCAAGAGACCCAGTACTTC
abundance: -
j_gene: TRBJ2-5
v_gene: TRBV20-1
d_gene: TRBD2

CDR3aa: CASSLSGRTNTGELFF
CDR3nt: TGTGCCAGCAGCTTAAGCGGGAGAACGAACACCGGGGAGCTGTTTTTT
abundance: few
j_gene: TRBJ2-2
v_gene: TRBV7-2
d_gene: TRBD2

CDR3aa: CASRQGSGANVLTF
CDR3nt: TGTGCCAGCAGGCAGGGAAGCGGGGCCAACGTCCTGACTTTC
abundance: -
j_gene: TRBJ2-6
v_gene: TRBV12-3/TRBV12-4
d_gene: -